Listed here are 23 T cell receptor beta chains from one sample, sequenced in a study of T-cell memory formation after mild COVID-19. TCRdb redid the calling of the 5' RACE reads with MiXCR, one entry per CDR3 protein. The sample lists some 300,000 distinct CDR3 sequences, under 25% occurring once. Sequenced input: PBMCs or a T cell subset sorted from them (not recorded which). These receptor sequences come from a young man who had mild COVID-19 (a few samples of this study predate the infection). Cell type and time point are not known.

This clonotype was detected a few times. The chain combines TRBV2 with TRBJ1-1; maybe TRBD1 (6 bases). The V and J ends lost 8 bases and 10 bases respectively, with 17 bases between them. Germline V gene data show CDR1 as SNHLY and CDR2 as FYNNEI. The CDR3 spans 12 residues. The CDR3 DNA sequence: TGTGCCAGCTATCTTTCGGTCAGGGGAGCTTTCTTT. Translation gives CASYLSVRGAFF.

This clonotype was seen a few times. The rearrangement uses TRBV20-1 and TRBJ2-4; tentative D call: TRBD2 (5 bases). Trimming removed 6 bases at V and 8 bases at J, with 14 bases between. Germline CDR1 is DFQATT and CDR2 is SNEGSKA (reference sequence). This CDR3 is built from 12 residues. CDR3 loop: CSAGLRADIQYF. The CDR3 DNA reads TGCAGTGCCGGACTTCGAGCAGACATTCAGTACTTC.

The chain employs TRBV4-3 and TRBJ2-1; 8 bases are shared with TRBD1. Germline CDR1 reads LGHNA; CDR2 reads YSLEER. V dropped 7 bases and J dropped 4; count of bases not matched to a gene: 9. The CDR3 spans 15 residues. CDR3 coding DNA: TGCGCCAGCACCGCCGGGACAGGTCCTTACAATGAGCAGTTCTTC. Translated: CASTAGTGPYNEQFF.

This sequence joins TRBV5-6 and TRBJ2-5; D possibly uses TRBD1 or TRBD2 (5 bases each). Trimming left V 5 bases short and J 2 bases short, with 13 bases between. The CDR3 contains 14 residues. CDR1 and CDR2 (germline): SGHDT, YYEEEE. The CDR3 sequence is CASRPRGKQETQYF. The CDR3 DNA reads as TGTGCCAGCAGGCCACGGGGCAAGCAAGAGACCCAGTACTTC.

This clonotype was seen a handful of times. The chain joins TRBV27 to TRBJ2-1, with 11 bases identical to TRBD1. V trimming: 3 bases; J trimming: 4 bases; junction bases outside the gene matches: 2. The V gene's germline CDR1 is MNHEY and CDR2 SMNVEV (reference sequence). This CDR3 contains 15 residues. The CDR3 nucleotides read TGTGCCAGCAGTTTCGGGACAGGGGGATACAATGAGCAGTTCTTC. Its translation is CASSFGTGGYNEQFF.

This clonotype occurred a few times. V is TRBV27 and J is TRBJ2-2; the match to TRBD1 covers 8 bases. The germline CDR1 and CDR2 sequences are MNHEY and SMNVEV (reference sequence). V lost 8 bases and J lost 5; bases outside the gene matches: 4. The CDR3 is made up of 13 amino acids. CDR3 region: CASGNRGTGELFF. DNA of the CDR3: TGTGCCAGCGGGAACAGGGGGACCGGGGAGCTGTTTTTT.

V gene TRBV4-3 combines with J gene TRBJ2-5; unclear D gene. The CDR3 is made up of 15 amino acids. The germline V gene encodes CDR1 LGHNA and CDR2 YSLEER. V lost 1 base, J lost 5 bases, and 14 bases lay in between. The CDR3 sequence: CASSQGARLGETQYF. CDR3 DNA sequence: TGCGCCAGCAGCCAAGGTGCCCGTTTAGGCGAGACCCAGTACTTC.

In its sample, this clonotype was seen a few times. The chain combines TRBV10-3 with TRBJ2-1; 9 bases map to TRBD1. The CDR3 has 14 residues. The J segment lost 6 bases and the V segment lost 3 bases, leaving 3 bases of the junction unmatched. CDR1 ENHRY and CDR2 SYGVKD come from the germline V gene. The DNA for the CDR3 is TGTGCCATCAGTGACGGGACAGGGTTCAATGAGCAGTTCTTC. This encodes CAISDGTGFNEQFF.

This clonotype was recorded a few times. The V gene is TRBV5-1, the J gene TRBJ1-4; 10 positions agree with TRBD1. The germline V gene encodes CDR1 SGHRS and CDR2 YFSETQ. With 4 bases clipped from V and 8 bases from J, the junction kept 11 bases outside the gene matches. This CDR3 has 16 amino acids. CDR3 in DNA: TGCGCCAGCAGCCCAAGCCCCGGGACAGGGGAGGAAAAACTGTTTTTT. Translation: CASSPSPGTGEEKLFF.

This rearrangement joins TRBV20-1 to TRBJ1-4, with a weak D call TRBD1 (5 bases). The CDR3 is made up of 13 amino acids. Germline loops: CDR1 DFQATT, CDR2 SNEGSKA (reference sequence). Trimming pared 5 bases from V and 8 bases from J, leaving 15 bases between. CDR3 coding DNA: TGCAGTGCTCTCTCTGAGGACATCGAAAAACTGTTTTTT. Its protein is CSALSEDIEKLFF.

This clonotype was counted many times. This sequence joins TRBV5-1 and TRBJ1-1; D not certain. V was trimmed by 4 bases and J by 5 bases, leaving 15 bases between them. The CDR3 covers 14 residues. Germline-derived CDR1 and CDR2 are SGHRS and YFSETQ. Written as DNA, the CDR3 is TGCGCCAGCAGCCAGAATCCGGGGATTACTGAAGCTTTCTTT. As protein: CASSQNPGITEAFF.

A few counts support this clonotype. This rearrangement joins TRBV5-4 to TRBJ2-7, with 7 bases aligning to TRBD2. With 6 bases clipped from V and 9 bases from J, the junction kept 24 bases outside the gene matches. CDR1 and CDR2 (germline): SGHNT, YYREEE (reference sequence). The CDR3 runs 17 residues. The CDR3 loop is CASTSGPGTTVMLAQYF. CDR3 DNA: TGTGCCAGCACCTCTGGGCCCGGGACTACAGTGATGTTGGCGCAGTACTTC.

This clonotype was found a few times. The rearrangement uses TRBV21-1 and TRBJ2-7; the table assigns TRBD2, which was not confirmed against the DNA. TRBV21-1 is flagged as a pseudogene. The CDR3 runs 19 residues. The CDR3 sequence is CASSKGKDPALAGDVTQYF. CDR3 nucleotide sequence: TGTGCCAGCAGCAAGGGAAAGGACCCCGCTCTGGCGGGGGACGTCACGCAGTACTTC.

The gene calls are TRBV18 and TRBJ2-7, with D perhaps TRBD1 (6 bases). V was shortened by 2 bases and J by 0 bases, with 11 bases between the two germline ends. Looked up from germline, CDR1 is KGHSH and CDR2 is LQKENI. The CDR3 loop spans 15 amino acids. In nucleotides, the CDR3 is TGTGCCAGCTCACCAGGGGGCTCGAGCTCCTACGAGCAGTACGTC. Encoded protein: CASSPGGSSSYEQYV.

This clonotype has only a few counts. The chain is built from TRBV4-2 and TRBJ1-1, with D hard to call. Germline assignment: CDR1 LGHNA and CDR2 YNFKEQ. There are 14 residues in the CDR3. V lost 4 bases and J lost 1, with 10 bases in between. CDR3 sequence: CASSPRGGNTEAFF. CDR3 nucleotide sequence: TGTGCCAGCAGCCCCCGCGGAGGGAACACTGAAGCTTTCTTT.

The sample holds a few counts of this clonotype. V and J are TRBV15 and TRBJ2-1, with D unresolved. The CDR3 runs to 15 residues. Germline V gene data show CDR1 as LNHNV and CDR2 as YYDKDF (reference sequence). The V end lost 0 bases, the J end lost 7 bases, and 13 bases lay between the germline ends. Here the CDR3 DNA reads TGTGCCACCAGCAGAGATAAAGCCCAATTTAATGAGCAGTTCTTC. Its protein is CATSRDKAQFNEQFF.

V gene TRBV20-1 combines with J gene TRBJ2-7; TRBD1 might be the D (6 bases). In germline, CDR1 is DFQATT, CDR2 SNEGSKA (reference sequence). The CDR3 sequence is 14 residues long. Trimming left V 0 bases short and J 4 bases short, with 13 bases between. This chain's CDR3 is CSAREGAGAYEQYV. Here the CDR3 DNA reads TGCAGTGCTAGAGAGGGGGCAGGAGCATACGAGCAGTACGTC.

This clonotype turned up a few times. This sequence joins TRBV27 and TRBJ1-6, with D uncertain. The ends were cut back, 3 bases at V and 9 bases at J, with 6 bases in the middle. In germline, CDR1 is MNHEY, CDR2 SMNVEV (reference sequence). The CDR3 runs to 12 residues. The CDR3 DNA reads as TGTGCCAGCAGTTTTGAGAGTTCACCCCTCCACTTT. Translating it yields CASSFESSPLHF.

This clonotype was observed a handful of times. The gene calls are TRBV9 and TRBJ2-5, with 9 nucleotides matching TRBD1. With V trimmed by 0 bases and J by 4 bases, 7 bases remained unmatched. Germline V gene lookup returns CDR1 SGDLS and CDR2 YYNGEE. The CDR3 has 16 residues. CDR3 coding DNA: TGTGCCAGCAGCGTAGACAGACAGGGGGGCTTAGAGACCCAGTACTTC. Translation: CASSVDRQGGLETQYF.

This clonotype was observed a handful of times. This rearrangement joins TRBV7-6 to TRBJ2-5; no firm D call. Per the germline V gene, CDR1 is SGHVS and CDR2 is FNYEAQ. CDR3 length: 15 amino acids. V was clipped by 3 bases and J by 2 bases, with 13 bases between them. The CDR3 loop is CASSFRRSGQETQYF. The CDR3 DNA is TGTGCCAGCAGCTTTCGAAGGTCTGGTCAAGAGACCCAGTACTTC.

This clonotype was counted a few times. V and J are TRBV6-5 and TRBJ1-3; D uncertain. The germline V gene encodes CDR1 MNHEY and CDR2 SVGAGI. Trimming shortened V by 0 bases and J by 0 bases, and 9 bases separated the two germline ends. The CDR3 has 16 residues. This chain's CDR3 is CASSYSISSSGNTIYF. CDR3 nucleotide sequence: TGTGCCAGCAGTTACTCGATAAGTAGCTCTGGAAACACCATATATTTT.

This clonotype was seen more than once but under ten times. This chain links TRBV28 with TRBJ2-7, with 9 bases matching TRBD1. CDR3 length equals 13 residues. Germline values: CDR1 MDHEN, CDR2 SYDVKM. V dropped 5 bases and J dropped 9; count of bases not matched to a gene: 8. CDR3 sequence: CASSPGQGPRQYV. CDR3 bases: TGTGCCAGCAGTCCGGGACAGGGCCCTAGGCAGTACGTC.

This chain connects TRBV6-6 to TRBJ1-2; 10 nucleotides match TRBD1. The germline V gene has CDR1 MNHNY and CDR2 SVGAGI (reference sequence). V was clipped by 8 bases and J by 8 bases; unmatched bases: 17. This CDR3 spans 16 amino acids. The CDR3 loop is CASGWWLWDRGGGYTF. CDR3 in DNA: TGTGCCAGCGGCTGGTGGCTATGGGACAGGGGCGGAGGCTACACCTTC.